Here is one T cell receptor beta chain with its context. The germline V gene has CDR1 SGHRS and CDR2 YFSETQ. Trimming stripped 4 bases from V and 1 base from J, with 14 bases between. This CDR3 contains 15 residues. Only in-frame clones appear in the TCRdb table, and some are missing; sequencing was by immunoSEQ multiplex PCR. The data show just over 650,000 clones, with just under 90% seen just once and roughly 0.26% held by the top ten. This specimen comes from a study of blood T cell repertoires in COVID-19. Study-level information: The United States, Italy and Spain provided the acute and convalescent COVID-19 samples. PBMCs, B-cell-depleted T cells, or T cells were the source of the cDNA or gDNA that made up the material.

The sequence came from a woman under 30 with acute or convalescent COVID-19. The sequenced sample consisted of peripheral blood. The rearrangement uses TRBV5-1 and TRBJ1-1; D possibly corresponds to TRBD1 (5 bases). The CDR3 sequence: CASSRAGGGNTEAFF. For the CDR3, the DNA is TGCGCCAGCAGCCGCGCTGGGGGAGGGAACACTGAAGCTTTCTTT.